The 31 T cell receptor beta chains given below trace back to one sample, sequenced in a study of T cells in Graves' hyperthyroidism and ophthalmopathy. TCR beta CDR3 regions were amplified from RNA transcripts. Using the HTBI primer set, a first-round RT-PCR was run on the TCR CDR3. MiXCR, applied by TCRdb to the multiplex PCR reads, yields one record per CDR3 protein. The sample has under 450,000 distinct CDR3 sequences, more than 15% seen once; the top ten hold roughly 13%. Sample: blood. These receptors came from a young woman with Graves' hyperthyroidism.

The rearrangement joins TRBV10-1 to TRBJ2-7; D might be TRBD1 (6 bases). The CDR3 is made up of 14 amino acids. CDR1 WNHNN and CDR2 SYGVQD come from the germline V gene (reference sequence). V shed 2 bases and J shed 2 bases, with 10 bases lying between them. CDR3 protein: CASSEVQGPYEQYF. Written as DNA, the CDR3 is TGCGCCAGCAGTGAGGTACAGGGACCCTACGAGCAGTACTTC.

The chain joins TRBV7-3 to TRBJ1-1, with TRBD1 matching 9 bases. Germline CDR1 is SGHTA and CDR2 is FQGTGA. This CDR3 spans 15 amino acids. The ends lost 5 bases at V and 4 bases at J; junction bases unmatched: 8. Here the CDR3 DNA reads TGTGCCAGCAGCCCAACAGGGGGCCTCGGCACTGAAGCTTTCTTT. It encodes CASSPTGGLGTEAFF.

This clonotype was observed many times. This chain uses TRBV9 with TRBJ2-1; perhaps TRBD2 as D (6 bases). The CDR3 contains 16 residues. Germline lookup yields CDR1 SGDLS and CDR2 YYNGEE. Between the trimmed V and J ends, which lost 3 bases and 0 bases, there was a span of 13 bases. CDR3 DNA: TGTGCCAGCAGCGCCCCACTAGCATCCTCCTACAATGAGCAGTTCTTC. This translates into CASSAPLASSYNEQFF. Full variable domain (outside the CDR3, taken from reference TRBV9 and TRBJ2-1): DSGVTQTPKHLITATGQRVTLRCSPRSGDLSVYWYQQSLDQGLQFLIQYYNGEERAKGNILERFSAQQFPDLHSELNLSSLELGDSALYFCASSAPLASSYNEQFFGPGTRLTVL.

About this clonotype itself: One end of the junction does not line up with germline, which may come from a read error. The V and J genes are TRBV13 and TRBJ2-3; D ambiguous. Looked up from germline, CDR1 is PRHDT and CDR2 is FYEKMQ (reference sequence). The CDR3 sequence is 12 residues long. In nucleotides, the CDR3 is TGTACCAGCAGCTTAGTCGCAGATACGCAGTATTTT. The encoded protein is CTSSLVADTQYF.

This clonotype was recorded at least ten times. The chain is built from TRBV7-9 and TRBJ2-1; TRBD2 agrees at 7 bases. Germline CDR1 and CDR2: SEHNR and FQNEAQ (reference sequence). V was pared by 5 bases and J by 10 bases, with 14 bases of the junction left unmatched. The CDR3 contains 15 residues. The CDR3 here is CASSPARGGGSEQFF. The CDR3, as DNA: TGTGCCAGCAGCCCAGCCCGTGGCGGGGGAAGCGAGCAGTTCTTC.

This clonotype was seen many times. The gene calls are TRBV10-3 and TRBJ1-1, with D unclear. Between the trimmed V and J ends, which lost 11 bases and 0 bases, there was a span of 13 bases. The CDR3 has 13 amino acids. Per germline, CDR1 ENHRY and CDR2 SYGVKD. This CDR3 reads CASEDGMNTEAFF. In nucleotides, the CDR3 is TGTGCCTCTGAGGACGGGATGAACACTGAAGCTTTCTTT.

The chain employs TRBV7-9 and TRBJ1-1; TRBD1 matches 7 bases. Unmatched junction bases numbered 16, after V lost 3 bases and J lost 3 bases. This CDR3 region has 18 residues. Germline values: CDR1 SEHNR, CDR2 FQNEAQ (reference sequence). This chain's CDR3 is CASSFPKITGVGDTEAFF. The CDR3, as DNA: TGTGCCAGCAGCTTCCCGAAAATTACAGGGGTGGGGGACACTGAAGCTTTCTTT.

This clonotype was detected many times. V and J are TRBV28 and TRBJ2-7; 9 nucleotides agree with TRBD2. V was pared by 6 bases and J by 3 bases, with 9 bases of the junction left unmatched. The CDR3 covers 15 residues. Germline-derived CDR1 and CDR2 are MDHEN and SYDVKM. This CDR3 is CASRSLGSGSYEQYF. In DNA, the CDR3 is TGTGCCAGCAGATCCCTAGGTAGCGGGAGCTACGAGCAGTACTTC.

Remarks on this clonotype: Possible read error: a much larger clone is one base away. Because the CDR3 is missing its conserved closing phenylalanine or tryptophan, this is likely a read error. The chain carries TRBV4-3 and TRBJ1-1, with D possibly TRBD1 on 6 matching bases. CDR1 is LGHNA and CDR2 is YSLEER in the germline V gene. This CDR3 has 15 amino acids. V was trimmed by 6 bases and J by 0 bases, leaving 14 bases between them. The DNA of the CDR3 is TGCGCCAGCAGTACCGGGACAATGATGAACACTGAAGCTTTCCTT. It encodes CASSTGTMMNTEAFL.

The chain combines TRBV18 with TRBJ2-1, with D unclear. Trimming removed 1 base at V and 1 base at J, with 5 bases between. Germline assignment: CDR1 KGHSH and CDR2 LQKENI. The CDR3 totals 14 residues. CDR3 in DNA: TGTGCCAGCTCACCACAGACTTCCTACAATGAGCAGTTCTTC. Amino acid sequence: CASSPQTSYNEQFF. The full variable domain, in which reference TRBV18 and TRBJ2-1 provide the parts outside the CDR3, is NAGVMQNPRHLVRRRGQEARLRCSPMKGHSHVYWYRQLPEEGLKFMVYLQKENIIDESGMPKERFSAEFPKEGPSILRIQQVVRGDSAAYFCASSPQTSYNEQFFGPGTRLTVL.

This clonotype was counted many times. The CDR3 nucleotides read TGTGCCAGCAGCCCTGGAGGGGAAAATACGCAGTATTTT. Amino acids: CASSPGGENTQYF. The genes are TRBV7-3 and TRBJ2-3; TRBD2 might be the D (6 bases). The CDR3 runs to 13 residues. The germline V gene has CDR1 SGHTA and CDR2 FQGTGA. Trimming left V 5 bases short and J 7 bases short, with 13 bases between.

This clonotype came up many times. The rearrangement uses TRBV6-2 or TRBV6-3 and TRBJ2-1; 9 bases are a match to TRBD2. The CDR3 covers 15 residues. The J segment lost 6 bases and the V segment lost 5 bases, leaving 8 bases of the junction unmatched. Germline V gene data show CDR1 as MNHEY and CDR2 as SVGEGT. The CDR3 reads CASSNIAGAFNEQFF. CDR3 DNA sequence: TGTGCCAGCAGTAATATAGCGGGGGCCTTCAATGAGCAGTTCTTC.

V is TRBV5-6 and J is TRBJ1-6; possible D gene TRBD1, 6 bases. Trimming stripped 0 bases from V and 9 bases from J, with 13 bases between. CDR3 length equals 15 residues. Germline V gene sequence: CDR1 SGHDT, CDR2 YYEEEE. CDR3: CASSLGGRVGSPLHF. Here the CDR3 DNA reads TGTGCCAGCAGCTTGGGGGGGCGCGTTGGTTCACCCCTCCACTTT.

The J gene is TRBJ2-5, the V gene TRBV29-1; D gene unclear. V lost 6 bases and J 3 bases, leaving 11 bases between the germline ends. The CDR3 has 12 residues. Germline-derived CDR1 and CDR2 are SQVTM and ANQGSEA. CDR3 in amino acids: CSVRSLKETQYF. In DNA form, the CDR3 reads TGCAGCGTGAGGTCCCTGAAAGAGACCCAGTACTTC.

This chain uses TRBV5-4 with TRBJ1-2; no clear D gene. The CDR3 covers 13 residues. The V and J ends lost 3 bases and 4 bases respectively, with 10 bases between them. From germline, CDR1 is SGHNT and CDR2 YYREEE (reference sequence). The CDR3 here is CASSSTALYGYTF. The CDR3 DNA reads TGTGCCAGCAGCTCCACAGCCCTCTATGGCTACACCTTC.

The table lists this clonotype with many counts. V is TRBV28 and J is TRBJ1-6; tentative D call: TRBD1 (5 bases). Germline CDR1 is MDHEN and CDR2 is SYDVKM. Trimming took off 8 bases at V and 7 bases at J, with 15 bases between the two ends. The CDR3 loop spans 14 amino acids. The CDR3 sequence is CASRAGTANSPLHF. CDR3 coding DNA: TGTGCCAGCCGAGCCGGGACGGCCAATTCACCCCTCCACTTT. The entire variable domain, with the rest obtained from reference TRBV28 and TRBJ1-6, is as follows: DVKVTQSSRYLVKRTGEKVFLECVQDMDHENMFWYRQDPGLGLRLIYFSYDVKMKEKGDIPEGYSVSREKKERFSLILESASTNQTSMYLCASRAGTANSPLHFGNGTRLTVT.

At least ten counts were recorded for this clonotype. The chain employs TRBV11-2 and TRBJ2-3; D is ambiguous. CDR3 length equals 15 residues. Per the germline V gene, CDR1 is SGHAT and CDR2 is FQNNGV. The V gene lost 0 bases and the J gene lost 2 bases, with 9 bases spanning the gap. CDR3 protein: CASSLEFTNTDTQYF. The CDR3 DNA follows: TGTGCCAGCAGCTTAGAGTTTACAAACACAGATACGCAGTATTTT.

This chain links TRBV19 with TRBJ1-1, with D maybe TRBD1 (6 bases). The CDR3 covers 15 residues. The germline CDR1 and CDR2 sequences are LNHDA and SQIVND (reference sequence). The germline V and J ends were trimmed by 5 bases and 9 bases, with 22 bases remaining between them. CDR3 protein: CASSEATGSAYKAFF. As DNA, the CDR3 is TGTGCCAGTAGTGAAGCGACAGGTTCGGCTTACAAAGCTTTCTTT.

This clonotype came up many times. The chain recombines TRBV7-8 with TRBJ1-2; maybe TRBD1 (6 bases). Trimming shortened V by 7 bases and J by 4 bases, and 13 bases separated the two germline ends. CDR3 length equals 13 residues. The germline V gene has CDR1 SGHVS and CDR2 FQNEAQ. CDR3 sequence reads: CASTLQGFYGYTF. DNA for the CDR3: TGTGCCAGCACCCTCCAGGGGTTCTATGGCTACACCTTC.

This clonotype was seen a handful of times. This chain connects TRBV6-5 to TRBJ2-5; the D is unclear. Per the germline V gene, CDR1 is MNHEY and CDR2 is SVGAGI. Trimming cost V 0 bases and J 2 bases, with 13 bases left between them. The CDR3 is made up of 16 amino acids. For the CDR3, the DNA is TGTGCCAGCAGTTACTCGCTCAGGAACCTACAAGAGACCCAGTACTTC. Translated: CASSYSLRNLQETQYF.

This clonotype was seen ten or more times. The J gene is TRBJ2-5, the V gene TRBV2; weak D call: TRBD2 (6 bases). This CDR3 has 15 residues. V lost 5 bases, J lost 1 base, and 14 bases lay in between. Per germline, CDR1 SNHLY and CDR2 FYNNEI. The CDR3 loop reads CASSYTRDFQETQYF. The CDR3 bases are TGTGCCAGCAGTTATACCCGGGACTTCCAAGAGACCCAGTACTTC.

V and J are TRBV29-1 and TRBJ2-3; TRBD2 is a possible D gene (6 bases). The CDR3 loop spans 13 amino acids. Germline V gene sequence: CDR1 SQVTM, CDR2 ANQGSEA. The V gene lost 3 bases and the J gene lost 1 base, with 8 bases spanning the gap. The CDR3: CSVDWGGTDTQYF. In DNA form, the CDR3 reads TGCAGCGTTGACTGGGGGGGCACAGATACGCAGTATTTT.

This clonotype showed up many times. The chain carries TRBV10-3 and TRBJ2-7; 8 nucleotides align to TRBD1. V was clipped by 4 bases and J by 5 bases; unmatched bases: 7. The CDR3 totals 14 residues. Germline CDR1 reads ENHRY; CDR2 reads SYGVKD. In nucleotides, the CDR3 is TGTGCCATCAGTGGTTACAGGGGGTTCAACGAGCAGTACTTC. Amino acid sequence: CAISGYRGFNEQYF.

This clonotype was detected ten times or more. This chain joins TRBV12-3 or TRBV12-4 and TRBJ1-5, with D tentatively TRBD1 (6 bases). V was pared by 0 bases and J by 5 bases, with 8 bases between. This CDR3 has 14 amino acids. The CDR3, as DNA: TGTGCCAGCAGTTTAGCGGCAGGGGATCAGCCCCAGCATTTT. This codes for CASSLAAGDQPQHF.

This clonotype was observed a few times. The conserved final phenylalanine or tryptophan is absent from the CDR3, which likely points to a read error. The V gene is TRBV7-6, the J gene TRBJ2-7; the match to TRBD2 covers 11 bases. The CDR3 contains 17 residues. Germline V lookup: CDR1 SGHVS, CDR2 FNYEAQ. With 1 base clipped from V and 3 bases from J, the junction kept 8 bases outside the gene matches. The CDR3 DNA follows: TGTGCCAGCAGCTTAGTTATTAGCGGGAGGGCTGGCTACGAGCAGTACCTC. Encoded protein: CASSLVISGRAGYEQYL.

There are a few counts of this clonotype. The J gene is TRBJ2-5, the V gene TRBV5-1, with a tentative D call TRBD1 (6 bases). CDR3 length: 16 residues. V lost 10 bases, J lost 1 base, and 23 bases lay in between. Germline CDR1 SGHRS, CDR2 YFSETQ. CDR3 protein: CAAKLSTGGSQETQYF. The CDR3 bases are TGCGCCGCCAAGCTTTCGACAGGCGGCAGCCAAGAGACCCAGTACTTC.

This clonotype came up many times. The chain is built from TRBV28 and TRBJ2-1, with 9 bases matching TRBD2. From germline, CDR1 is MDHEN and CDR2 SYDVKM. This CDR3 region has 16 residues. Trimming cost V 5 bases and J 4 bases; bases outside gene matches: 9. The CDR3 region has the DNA TGTGCCAGCAGTGACCTAGCGGGAAGTGTGTACAATGAGCAGTTCTTC. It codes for CASSDLAGSVYNEQFF.

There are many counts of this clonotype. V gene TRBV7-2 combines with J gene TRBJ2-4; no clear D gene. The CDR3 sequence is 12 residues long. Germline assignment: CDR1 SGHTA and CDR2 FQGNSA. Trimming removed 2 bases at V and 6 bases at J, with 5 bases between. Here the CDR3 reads CASSLPLNIQYF. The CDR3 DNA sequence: TGTGCCAGCAGCTTACCCCTAAACATTCAGTACTTC.

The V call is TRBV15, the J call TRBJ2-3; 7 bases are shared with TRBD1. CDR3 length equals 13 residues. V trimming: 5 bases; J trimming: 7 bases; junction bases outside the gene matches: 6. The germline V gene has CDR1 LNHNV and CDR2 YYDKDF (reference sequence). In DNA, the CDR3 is TGTGCCACCAGCGAGAGGGGGCTAAATACGCAGTATTTT. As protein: CATSERGLNTQYF. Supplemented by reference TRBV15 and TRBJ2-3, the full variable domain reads DAMVIQNPRYQVTQFGKPVTLSCSQTLNHNVMYWYQQKSSQAPKLLFHYYDKDFNNEADTPDNFQSRRPNTSFCFLDIRSPGLGDTAMYLCATSERGLNTQYFGPGTRLTVL.

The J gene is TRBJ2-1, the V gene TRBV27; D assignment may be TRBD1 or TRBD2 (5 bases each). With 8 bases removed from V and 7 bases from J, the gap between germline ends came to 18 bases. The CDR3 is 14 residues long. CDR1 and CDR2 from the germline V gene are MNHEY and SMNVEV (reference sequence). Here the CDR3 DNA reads TGTGCCAGCGGGGACCGGTTCAGTGGGAATGAGCAGTTCTTC. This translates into CASGDRFSGNEQFF.

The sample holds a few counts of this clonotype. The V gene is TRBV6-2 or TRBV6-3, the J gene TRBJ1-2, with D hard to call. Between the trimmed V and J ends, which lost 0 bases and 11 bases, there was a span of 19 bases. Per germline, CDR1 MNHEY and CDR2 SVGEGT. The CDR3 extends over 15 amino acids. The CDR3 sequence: CASSYSVKESKRYTF. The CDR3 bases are TGTGCCAGCAGTTACTCGGTTAAGGAGTCTAAGAGGTACACCTTC.